The present TCR beta chain was sequenced within a study of PD-1 blockade in classical Hodgkin lymphoma. Sequenced by immunoSEQ multiplex PCR; TCRdb stores in-frame clones only, minus some. Found here are just under 100,000 clones, approximately 88% of them singletons; the top ten hold 12%. Germline CDR1 reads SGHRS; CDR2 reads YFSETQ. Trimming cost V 6 bases and J 4 bases, with 13 bases left between them. There are 14 residues in the CDR3. There was relapse after autologous stem cell transplantation in every patient, and there was variation in brentuximab vedotin exposure. The chain uses TRBV5-1 and TRBJ2-2; tentatively, D is TRBD1 (6 bases). The clonotype originates from a human donor with classical Hodgkin lymphoma. Sequences were derived from peripheral blood mononuclear cells (PBMCs), sampled at baseline. CDR3 region: CASTAGRGTGELFF. Here the CDR3 DNA reads TGCGCCAGCACCGCAGGCAGGGGCACCGGGGAGCTGTTTTTT.